This T cell receptor (beta chain) was observed in a study of blood T cell repertoires in COVID-19. At the level of the study: COVID-19 samples, acute and convalescent, were from the United States, Italy and Spain. T cells, B-cell-depleted T cells, or PBMCs supplied cDNA or gDNA.

The CDR3 covers 16 residues. Germline-derived CDR1 and CDR2 are MNHEY and SVGEGT. V lost 2 bases, J lost 0 bases, and 13 bases lay in between. Per the original methods: Using reference gene primer amplification, nucleated cell counts were estimated. Sequencing was performed with immunoSEQ multiplex PCR; in TCRdb, only in-frame clones are kept and a portion is missing. The V and J calls and clone size come from that table; D and trimming were worked out from the DNA. The sample contains some 49,000 clones, about 91% of which appear only once. The TCR sequence derives from a man aged 45-65 years with active COVID-19. The chain recombines TRBV6-2 or TRBV6-3 with TRBJ1-1, with D hard to call. The specimen was peripheral blood. CDR3 sequence (DNA): TGTGCCAGCAGTTACACAAGGAGTAACGTGAACACTGAAGCTTTCTTT. This gives the protein CASSYTRSNVNTEAFF.